The 11 T cell receptor beta chains below were found in one sample sequenced in a study of blood T cell repertoires in COVID-19. Method: immunoSEQ multiplex PCR; TCRdb's copy keeps in-frame clones and lacks some. The sample consists of about 170,000 clones, 82% of them appearing once. What was sequenced was peripheral blood. The source of these receptors is a woman in her 70s with acute or convalescent COVID-19.

V and J are TRBV3-1 (or the pseudogene TRBV3-2) and TRBJ1-1, with a possible D match to TRBD1 (5 bases). The V gene lost 1 base and the J gene lost 4 bases, with 13 bases spanning the gap. The CDR3 is 15 amino acids. Per germline, CDR1 LGHDT and CDR2 YNNKEL (reference sequence). The CDR3 region has the DNA TGTGCCAGCAGCCAAGGGGGGGGAAGGGGCACTGAAGCTTTCTTT. Translated, it gives CASSQGGGRGTEAFF.

The V call is TRBV6-2 or TRBV6-3, the J call TRBJ2-2; D is possibly TRBD2 (7 bases). Germline lookup yields CDR1 MNHEY and CDR2 SVGEGT. V was pared by 5 bases and J by 2 bases, with 21 bases between. CDR3 size: 18 residues. The CDR3 DNA reads TGTGCCAGCAGTAGGGGGGGGGCCAACAATTTAAACACCGGGGAGCTGTTTTTT. This encodes CASSRGGANNLNTGELFF.

This clone was counted once. The chain is built from TRBV5-1 and TRBJ1-2; the D gene is possibly TRBD1 (6 bases). Trimming took 4 bases from V and 4 from J, leaving 20 bases between them. The germline gives CDR1 SGHRS, CDR2 YFSETQ. This CDR3 comprises 16 residues. The chain's CDR3 is CASSTGAGDGSYGYTF. The DNA for the CDR3 is TGCGCCAGCAGCACTGGCGCAGGGGACGGTTCCTATGGCTACACCTTC.

This clone occurred once. V gene TRBV11-2 combines with J gene TRBJ2-7, with TRBD1 matching 7 bases. The CDR3 length is 18 residues. The germline V gene has CDR1 SGHAT and CDR2 FQNNGV. The V and J ends lost 0 bases and 0 bases, in that order; junction bases with no gene match: 11. The CDR3 here is CASSLDWTGPGFSYEQYF. As DNA, the CDR3 is TGTGCCAGCAGCTTAGATTGGACAGGACCGGGATTCTCCTACGAGCAGTACTTC.

The rearrangement uses TRBV10-2 and TRBJ1-1; tentatively, D is TRBD1 (6 bases). CDR3 size: 13 residues. CDR1 and CDR2 (germline): WSHSY, SAAADI. Trimming took 7 bases from V and 1 from J, leaving 10 bases between them. CDR3 loop: CASKRQENTEAFF. For the CDR3, the DNA is TGCGCCAGCAAACGACAGGAGAACACTGAAGCTTTCTTT.

The CDR3 is CASSIEFPRGGSSNQPQHF. CDR3 sequence (DNA): TGTGCCAGTAGTATAGAGTTTCCTAGGGGGGGGAGTAGCAATCAGCCCCAGCATTTT. This chain joins TRBV19 and TRBJ1-5, with TRBD1 as a possible D gene (6 bases). Germline CDR1 reads LNHDA; CDR2 reads SQIVND (reference sequence). The CDR3 loop spans 19 amino acids. Trimming shortened V by 0 bases and J by 0 bases, and 18 bases separated the two germline ends.

The rearrangement links TRBV7-9 to TRBJ1-5; D may be TRBD1 (5 bases). The germline CDR1 and CDR2 sequences are SEHNR and FQNEAQ (reference sequence). The ends were cut back, 7 bases at V and 4 bases at J, with 11 bases in the middle. The CDR3 runs to 13 residues. The CDR3 spells CASTMGGNQPQHF. The CDR3 coding sequence is TGTGCCAGCACCATGGGGGGAAATCAGCCCCAGCATTTT.

The chain recombines TRBV7-2 with TRBJ2-5; TRBD1 might be the D (5 bases). The V and J ends lost 5 bases and 2 bases respectively, with 9 bases between them. There are 13 residues in the CDR3. Germline lookup yields CDR1 SGHTA and CDR2 FQGNSA. The CDR3 protein is CASSLDSQETQYF. In nucleotides, the CDR3 is TGTGCCAGCAGCCTAGACAGTCAAGAGACCCAGTACTTC.

The chain links TRBV4-2 to TRBJ1-2, with TRBD1 as a possible D gene (5 bases). With 3 bases removed from V and 8 bases from J, the gap between germline ends came to 19 bases. The CDR3 runs to 15 residues. Germline V CDR1 and CDR2: LGHNA, YNFKEQ. The CDR3 reads CASSHTGTAPIGYTF. CDR3 DNA sequence: TGTGCCAGCAGCCATACAGGAACAGCCCCTATAGGCTACACCTTC.

The V call is TRBV10-3, the J call TRBJ1-6, with TRBD1 matching 7 bases. This CDR3 spans 15 amino acids. The germline CDR1 and CDR2 sequences are ENHRY and SYGVKD. Trimming cost V 0 bases and J 7 bases; bases outside gene matches: 3. CDR3 sequence (DNA): TGTGCCATCAGTGAGTCAGGGGGCGACAATTCACCCCTCCACTTT. Amino acid sequence: CAISESGGDNSPLHF.

This chain joins TRBV3-1 (or the pseudogene TRBV3-2) and TRBJ1-1, with a weak D call TRBD1 (6 bases). The ends were cut back, 4 bases at V and 1 base at J, with 10 bases in the middle. Germline-derived CDR1 and CDR2 are LGHDT and YNNKEL (reference sequence). The CDR3 is 14 amino acids. CDR3 residues: CASSRTTGNTEAFF. The CDR3 region has the DNA TGTGCCAGCAGCCGTACGACAGGGAACACTGAAGCTTTCTTT.